By sample share, the clone carrying this T cell receptor (beta chain) is medium-sized. This sample is drawn from a study of naive and memory T cell subsets. Amplification of ligated cDNA took four PCR rounds with SP2 and nested alpha and beta constant primers. TCRdb redid the calling of the UMI-ligation and nested PCR reads with MiXCR, one entry per CDR3 protein. This sample has roughly 2,200 distinct CDR3 sequences, with about 4% found just once. Deletions cut 5 bases from V and 1 base from J, with 11 bases between. Germline V gives CDR1 SGHTA, CDR2 FQGTGA. The CDR3 consists of 15 residues. Specified treatment: skin biopsy from saline-injected control site (resident skin T cells). Reverse transcription used DNase-treated unsorted total RNA, aiming for 1 to 1000 ng. Skin sites injected with saline were biopsied to capture resident skin T cells.

The chain employs TRBV7-3 and TRBJ2-2; no definite D call. The material sequenced was skin, taken from a saline injection site in the skin. The source is an adult in good health. The chain's CDR3 is CASSPHRLNTGELFF. DNA for the CDR3: TGTGCCAGCAGCCCTCACCGACTGAACACCGGGGAGCTGTTTTTT.